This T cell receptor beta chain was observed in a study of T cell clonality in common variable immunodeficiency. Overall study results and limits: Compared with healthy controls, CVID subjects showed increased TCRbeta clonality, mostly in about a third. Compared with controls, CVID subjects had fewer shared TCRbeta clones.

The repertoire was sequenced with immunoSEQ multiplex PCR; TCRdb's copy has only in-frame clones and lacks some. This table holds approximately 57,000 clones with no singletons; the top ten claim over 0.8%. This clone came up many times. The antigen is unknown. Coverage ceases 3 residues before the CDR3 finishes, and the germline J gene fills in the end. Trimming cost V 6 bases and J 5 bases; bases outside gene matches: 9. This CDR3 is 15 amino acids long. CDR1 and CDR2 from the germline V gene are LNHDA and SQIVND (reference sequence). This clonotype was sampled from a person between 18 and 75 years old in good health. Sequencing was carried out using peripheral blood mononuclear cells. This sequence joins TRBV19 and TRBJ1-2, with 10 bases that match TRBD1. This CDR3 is CASSPGTGEDYGYTF. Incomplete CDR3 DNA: TGTGCCAGTAGCCCGGGGACAGGGGAGGATTATGGC.